The 2 T cell receptor beta chains below all came from one sample that was sequenced in a study of tumor-infiltrating lymphocytes in primary liver carcinoma. TCR beta cDNA was prepared out of around 460 ng total RNA by means of a constant-region primer. ARM-PCR, slightly modified, supplied the TCR beta libraries through three nested multiplex PCR rounds. Running roughly 10 cycles apiece, the first two PCR rounds relied on TRBV1-TRBV30 forward primers together with a C-beta reverse primer. One entry per CDR3 protein, called by TCRdb with MiXCR from the multiplex PCR reads. The table lists fewer than 150,000 distinct CDR3 sequences, 60% to 70% of them singletons. Both RNA and DNA were isolated together from roughly 20-30 mg of bulk tissue that had not been sorted. The sequencing input was liver tumor tissue from sampling region 1. Sample subset: tumor region T1, superior pole. The receptors stem from a woman aged 60-75 years with primary liver carcinoma and hepatitis B virus infection.

This clonotype turned up a few times. V is TRBV13 and J is TRBJ2-5; TRBD1 might be the D (6 bases). V dropped 5 bases and J dropped 4 bases, with 17 bases sitting between them. This CDR3 contains 15 residues. Germline V lookup: CDR1 PRHDT, CDR2 FYEKMQ (reference sequence). CDR3 region: CASSAPRTVGETQYF. The DNA for the CDR3 is TGTGCCAGCAGCGCCCCGCGGACAGTCGGAGAGACCCAGTACTTC.

Comment on this clonotype: One base away lies a much larger clone, so this may be a sequencing read error. The rearrangement links TRBV6-1 to TRBJ2-1; D remains unclear. Trimming stripped 7 bases from V and 3 bases from J, with 13 bases between. Germline assignment: CDR1 MNHNS and CDR2 SASEGT. The CDR3 spans 14 residues. CDR3 in amino acids: CASIVGLDYNEQFF. The CDR3 DNA reads TGTGCCAGCATCGTAGGGCTGGACTACAATGAGCAGTTCTTC.